These T cell receptor beta chains were read from a single sample in a study of neurological immune-mediated disorders. TCRdb recomputed calls from the 5' RACE reads with MiXCR, one row per CDR3 protein. The sample shows roughly 49,000 distinct CDR3 sequences, approximately 12% of them seen only once. Sequencing input: PBMCs. The receptors were gathered from a male donor with HTLV-1-associated myelopathy (HAM/TSP). The CDR3 runs from the conserved cysteine through the conserved F or W. Each record gives: J gene, clone size, V gene, D gene, CDR3 length, CDR3 protein, CDR3 DNA. The D gene is left open where the match is weak. Clone size appears in some rows only: once, few, many, or a class for an expanded clone.

>TRBJ2-5|many|TRBV5-1|-|16
CASSLGGQGNQETQYF
TGCGCCAGCAGCTTGGGGGGGCAGGGGAATCAAGAGACCCAGTACTTC
>TRBJ1-4|many|TRBV5-1|-|14
CASTPGPMNEKLFF
TGCGCCAGCACCCCGGGACCGATGAATGAAAAACTGTTTTTT
>TRBJ2-5|many|TRBV20-1|-|13
CSARGPQGETQYF
TGCAGTGCTAGAGGCCCCCAGGGGGAGACCCAGTACTTC
>TRBJ1-6|many|TRBV12-3/TRBV12-4|TRBD1|12
CASSRGPSPLHF
TGTGCCAGCAGTAGGGGGCCTTCACCCCTCCACTTT
>TRBJ2-4|-|TRBV20-1|TRBD2|13
CSARDTGGNIQYF
TGCAGTGCTAGAGATACGGGAGGAAACATTCAGTACTTC
>TRBJ1-1|-|TRBV2|TRBD1|15
CASSGHGQGGLYAFF
TGTGCCAGCAGTGGCCACGGACAGGGTGGATTGTATGCTTTCTTT
>TRBJ2-2|many|TRBV12-3/TRBV12-4|-|18
CASETIKGGVSLAGELFF
TGTGCCAGCGAGACCATCAAGGGGGGTGTTAGCCTCGCCGGGGAGCTGTTTTTT
>TRBJ1-2|many|TRBV9|-|11
CASTRGYGYTF
TGTGCCAGCACCAGGGGCTATGGCTACACCTTC
>TRBJ2-1|few|TRBV20-1|TRBD1|11
CSAKTGGRQFF
TGCAGTGCTAAGACAGGGGGCCGGCAGTTCTTC
>TRBJ2-4|many|TRBV5-1|-|13
CASSLGGEDIQYF
TGCGCCAGCAGCTTGGGGGGGGAAGACATTCAGTACTTC
>TRBJ2-3|many|TRBV20-1|TRBD1|15
CSARDRMEAKGTQYF
TGCAGTGCCCGGGACAGGATGGAGGCCAAGGGTACGCAGTATTTT
>TRBJ1-2|many|TRBV7-2|-|14
CASSLAERTAGYTF
TGTGCCAGCAGCTTAGCGGAGAGGACAGCTGGCTACACCTTC
>TRBJ2-5|large|TRBV7-8|-|14
CASPRGNQEETQYF
TGTGCCAGTCCCCGGGGGAATCAGGAAGAGACCCAGTACTTC
>TRBJ1-1|medium-sized|TRBV7-2|-|14
CASSQGYRATEAFF
TGTGCCAGCAGCCAAGGTTACAGGGCCACTGAAGCTTTCTTT
>TRBJ2-5|many|TRBV5-1|TRBD1|14
CASTGTGAQETQYF
TGCGCCAGCACCGGGACAGGGGCGCAAGAGACCCAGTACTTC
>TRBJ1-5|many|TRBV2|-|13
CASRGWGNQPQHF
TGTGCCAGCAGGGGGTGGGGGAATCAGCCCCAGCATTTT
>TRBJ2-5|many|TRBV29-1|-|13
CSVELTYQETQYF
TGCAGCGTTGAACTAACGTACCAAGAGACCCAGTACTTC
>TRBJ1-2|many|TRBV5-5|-|14
CASSLEEGRRSYTF
TGTGCCAGCAGCTTGGAGGAGGGAAGACGGTCCTACACCTTC
>TRBJ2-5|few|TRBV12-3/TRBV12-4|TRBD1|15
CASSLRQGFRETQYF
TGTGCCAGCAGTTTGAGACAGGGGTTTAGGGAGACCCAGTACTTC
>TRBJ2-3|-|TRBV2|TRBD2|16
CASRRMTSGVLDTQYF
TGTGCCAGCAGAAGGATGACTAGCGGGGTTTTAGATACGCAGTATTTT
>TRBJ1-1|many|TRBV2|-|13
CASSEVPASEAFF
TGTGCCAGCAGTGAAGTTCCAGCCAGTGAAGCTTTCTTT
>TRBJ2-3|many|TRBV5-1|TRBD2|16
CASSLDGAGGADTQYF
TGCGCCAGCAGCTTGGACGGTGCGGGGGGCGCAGATACGCAGTATTTT
>TRBJ1-2|many|TRBV5-1|TRBD1|18
CASSQLGQGAIVPIGYTF
TGCGCCAGCAGTCAATTGGGACAGGGAGCAATTGTCCCTATTGGCTACACCTTC
>TRBJ2-7|many|TRBV7-2|-|16
CASSLEDPGGWSEQYF
TGTGCCAGCAGCTTAGAGGACCCTGGAGGTTGGTCCGAGCAGTACTTC
>TRBJ2-3|many|TRBV5-5|-|14
CASYPGGSTDTQYF
TGTGCCAGCTATCCAGGGGGGAGCACAGATACGCAGTATTTT
>TRBJ2-5|many|TRBV29-1|-|13
CSVTDRRKETQYF
TGCAGCGTTACCGACAGGCGCAAAGAGACCCAGTACTTC
>TRBJ2-1|many|TRBV9|-|15
CASSVGASSYNEQFF
TGTGCCAGCAGCGTAGGTGCCTCCTCCTACAATGAGCAGTTCTTC
>TRBJ2-3|many|TRBV12-3/TRBV12-4|-|13
CASSLLLTDTQYF
TGTGCCAGCAGTTTACTCCTCACAGATACGCAGTATTTT
>TRBJ2-3|many|TRBV6-5|TRBD1|14
CASSEDRATDTQYF
TGTGCCAGCAGCGAAGACAGGGCCACAGATACGCAGTATTTT
>TRBJ2-1|many|TRBV5-1|TRBD2|14
CASNPTSGGYEQFF
TGCGCCAGCAACCCGACTAGCGGGGGATATGAGCAGTTCTTC